This record looks at one T cell receptor beta chain sequence and its context. The target antigen is unknown. The CDR3 consists of 15 residues. Trimming pared 2 bases from V and 5 bases from J, leaving 17 bases between. Germline V gives CDR1 SGHNT, CDR2 YYREEE (reference sequence). Only in-frame clones appear in the TCRdb table, and some are missing; sequencing was by immunoSEQ multiplex PCR. This table holds around 34,000 clones, 92% found once. The data derive from a study of monozygotic twins with cystic fibrosis. The wider study: Library input was approximately 2.7 micrograms of fragmented DNA, with approximately 16 PCR cycles. Study observations and caveats: Clonality was generally low (median approximately 0.009), higher in the most severe patients. Age, concordance and disease severity did not associate with shared CDR3 numbers. Monozygotic CF twin pairs shared significantly more nucleotide-identical clonotypes than unrelated CF individuals did.

The receptor was isolated from a girl aged 2 to 10 with cystic fibrosis. Sequenced material: blood. The rearrangement joins TRBV5-4 to TRBJ2-7; perhaps D is TRBD1 or TRBD2 (5 bases each). CDR3 loop: CASSFSARGRDEQYF. The CDR3 DNA reads TGTGCCAGCAGCTTCAGTGCGAGGGGAAGGGACGAGCAGTACTTC.